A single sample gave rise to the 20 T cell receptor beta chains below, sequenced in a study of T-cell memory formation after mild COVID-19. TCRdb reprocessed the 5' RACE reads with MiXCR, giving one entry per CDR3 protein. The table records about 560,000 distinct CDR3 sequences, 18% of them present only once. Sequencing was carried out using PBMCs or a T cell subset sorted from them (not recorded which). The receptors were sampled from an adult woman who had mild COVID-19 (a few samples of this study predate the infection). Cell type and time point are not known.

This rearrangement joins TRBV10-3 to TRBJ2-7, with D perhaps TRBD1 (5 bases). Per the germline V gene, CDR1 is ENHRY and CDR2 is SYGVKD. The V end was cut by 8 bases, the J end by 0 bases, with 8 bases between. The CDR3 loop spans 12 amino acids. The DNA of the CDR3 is TGTGCCATCGCGGACACCTCCTACGAGCAGTACTTC. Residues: CAIADTSYEQYF.

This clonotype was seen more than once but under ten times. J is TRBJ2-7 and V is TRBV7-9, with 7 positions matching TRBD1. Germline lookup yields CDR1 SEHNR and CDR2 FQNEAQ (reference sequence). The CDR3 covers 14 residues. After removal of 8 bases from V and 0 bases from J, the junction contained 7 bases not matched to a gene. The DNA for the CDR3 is TGTGCCAGCGGAACAGGGGTCTCCTCCTACGAGCAGTACTTC. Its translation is CASGTGVSSYEQYF.

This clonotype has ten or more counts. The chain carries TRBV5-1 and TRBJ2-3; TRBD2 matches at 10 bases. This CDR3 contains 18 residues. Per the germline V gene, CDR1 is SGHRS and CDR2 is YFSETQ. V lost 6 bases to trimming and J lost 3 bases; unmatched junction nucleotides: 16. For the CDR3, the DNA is TGCGCCAGCACCCGGACCCGGCCTAGCGGGGGAAGTACAGATACGCAGTATTTT. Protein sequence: CASTRTRPSGGSTDTQYF.

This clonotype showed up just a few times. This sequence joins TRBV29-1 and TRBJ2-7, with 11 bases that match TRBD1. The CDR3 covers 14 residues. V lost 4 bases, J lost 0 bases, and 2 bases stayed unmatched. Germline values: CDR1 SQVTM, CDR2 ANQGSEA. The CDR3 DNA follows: TGCAGCGTTGGGACAGGGGGCGGCTCCTACGAGCAGTACTTC. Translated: CSVGTGGGSYEQYF.

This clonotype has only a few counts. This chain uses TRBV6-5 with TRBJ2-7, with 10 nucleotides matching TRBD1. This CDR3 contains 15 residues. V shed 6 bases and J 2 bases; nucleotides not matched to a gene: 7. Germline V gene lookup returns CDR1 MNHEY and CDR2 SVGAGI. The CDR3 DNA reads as TGTGCCAGCAGACCCCGGGACAGGGGACCCTACGAGCAGTACTTC. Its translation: CASRPRDRGPYEQYF.

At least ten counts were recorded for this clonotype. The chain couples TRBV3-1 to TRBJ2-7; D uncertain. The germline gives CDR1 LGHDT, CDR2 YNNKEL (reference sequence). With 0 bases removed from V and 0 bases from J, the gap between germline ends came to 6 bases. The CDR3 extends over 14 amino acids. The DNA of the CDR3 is TGTGCCAGCAGCCAAGAGGACCGCTCCTACGAGCAGTACTTC. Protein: CASSQEDRSYEQYF.

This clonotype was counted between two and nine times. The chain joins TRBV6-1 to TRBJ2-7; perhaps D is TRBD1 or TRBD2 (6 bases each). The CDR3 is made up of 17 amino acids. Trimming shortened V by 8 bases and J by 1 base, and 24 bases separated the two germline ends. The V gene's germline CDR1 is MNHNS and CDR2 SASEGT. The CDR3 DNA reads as TGTGCCAGCTCCCCAACGGAGGGTTGGGGGCCTTCCTACGAGCAGTACTTC. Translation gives CASSPTEGWGPSYEQYF.

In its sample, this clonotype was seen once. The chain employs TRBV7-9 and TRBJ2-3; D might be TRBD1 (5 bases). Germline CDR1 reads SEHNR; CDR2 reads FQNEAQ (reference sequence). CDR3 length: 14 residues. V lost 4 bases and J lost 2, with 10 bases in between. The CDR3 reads CASSYRRYTDTQYF. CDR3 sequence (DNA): TGTGCCAGCAGCTACAGGCGCTACACAGATACGCAGTATTTT.

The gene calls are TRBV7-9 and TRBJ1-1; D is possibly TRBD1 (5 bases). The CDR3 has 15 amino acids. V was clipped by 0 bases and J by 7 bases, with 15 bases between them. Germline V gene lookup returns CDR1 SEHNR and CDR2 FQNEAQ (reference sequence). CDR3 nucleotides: TGTGCCAGCAGCTTAGCCCAGGGTACATCGAATGAAGCTTTCTTT. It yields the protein CASSLAQGTSNEAFF. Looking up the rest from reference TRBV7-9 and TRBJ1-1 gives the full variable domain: DTGVSQNPRHKITKRGQNVTFRCDPISEHNRLYWYRQTLGQGPEFLTYFQNEAQLEKSRLLSDRFSAERPKGSFSTLEIQRTEQGDSAMYLCASSLAQGTSNEAFFGQGTRLTVV.

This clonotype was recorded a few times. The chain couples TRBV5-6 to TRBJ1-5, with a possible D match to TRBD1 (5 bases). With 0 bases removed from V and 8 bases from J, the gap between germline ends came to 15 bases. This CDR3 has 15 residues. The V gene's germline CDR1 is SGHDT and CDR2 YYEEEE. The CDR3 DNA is TGTGCCAGCAGCTTGGACGGGGCGTGGGGGAAGCCCCAGCATTTT. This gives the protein CASSLDGAWGKPQHF. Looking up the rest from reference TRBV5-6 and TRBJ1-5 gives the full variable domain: DAGVTQSPTHLIKTRGQQVTLRCSPKSGHDTVSWYQQALGQGPQFIFQYYEEEERQRGNFPDRFSGHQFPNYSSELNVNALLLGDSALYLCASSLDGAWGKPQHFGDGTRLSIL.

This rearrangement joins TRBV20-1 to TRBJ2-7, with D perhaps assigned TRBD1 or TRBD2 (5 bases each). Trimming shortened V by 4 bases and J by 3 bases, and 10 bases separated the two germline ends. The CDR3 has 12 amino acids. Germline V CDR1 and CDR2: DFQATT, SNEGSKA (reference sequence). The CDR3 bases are TGCAGTGCTAAGGAGAGGGGCTACGAGCAGTACTTC. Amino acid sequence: CSAKERGYEQYF.

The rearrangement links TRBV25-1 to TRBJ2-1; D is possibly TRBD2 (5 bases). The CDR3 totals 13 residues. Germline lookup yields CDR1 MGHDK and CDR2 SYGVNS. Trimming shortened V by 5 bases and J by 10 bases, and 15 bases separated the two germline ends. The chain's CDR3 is CASSIGLGVEQFF. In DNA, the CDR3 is TGTGCCAGCAGTATCGGACTTGGCGTGGAGCAGTTCTTC.

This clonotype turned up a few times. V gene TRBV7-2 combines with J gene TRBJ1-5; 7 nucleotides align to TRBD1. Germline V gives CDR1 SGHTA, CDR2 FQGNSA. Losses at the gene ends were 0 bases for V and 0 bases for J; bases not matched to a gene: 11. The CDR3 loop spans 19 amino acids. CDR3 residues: CASSLAGGRGLYSNQPQHF. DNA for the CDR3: TGTGCCAGCAGCTTAGCAGGGGGCAGGGGACTCTATAGCAATCAGCCCCAGCATTTT.

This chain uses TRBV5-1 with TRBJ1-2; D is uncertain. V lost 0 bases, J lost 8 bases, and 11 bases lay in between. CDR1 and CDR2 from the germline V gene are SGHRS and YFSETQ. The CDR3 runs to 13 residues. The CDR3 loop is CASSLDPAGGYTF. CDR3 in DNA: TGCGCCAGCAGCTTGGATCCAGCTGGGGGCTACACCTTC.

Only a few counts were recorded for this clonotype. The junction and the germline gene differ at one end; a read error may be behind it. CDR3 in DNA: TGCAGCGTTGTTAGCCCTGGAGCCAACGTCCTGACTTTC. Residues: CSVVSPGANVLTF. The V call is TRBV29-1, the J call TRBJ2-6; unclear D gene. The CDR3 is 13 residues long. The germline gives CDR1 SQVTM, CDR2 ANQGSEA.

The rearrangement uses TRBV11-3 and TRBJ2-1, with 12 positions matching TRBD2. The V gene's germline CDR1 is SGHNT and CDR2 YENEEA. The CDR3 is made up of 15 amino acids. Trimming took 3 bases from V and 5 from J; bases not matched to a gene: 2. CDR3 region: CASSFRLAGDNEQFF. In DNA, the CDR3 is TGTGCCAGCAGCTTTAGACTAGCGGGGGACAATGAGCAGTTCTTC. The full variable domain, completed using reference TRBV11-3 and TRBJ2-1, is EAGVVQSPRYKIIEKKQPVAFWCNPISGHNTLYWYLQNLGQGPELLIRYENEEAVDDSQLPKDRFSAERLKGVDSTLKIQPAELGDSAVYLCASSFRLAGDNEQFFGPGTRLTVL.

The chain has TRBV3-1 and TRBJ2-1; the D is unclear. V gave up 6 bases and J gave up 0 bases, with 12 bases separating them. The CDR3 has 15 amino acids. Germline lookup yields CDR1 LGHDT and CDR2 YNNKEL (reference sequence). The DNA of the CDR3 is TGTGCCAGCAGTTCCCCAGATAGCTCCTACAATGAGCAGTTCTTC. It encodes CASSSPDSSYNEQFF.

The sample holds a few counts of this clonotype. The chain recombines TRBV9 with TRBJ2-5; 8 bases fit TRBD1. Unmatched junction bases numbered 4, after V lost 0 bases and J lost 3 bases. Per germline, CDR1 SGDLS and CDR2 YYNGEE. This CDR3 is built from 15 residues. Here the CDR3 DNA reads TGTGCCAGCAGCGTAGCCACAGGGGGTAAAGAGACCCAGTACTTC. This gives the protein CASSVATGGKETQYF. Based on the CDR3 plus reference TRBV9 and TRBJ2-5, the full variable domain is DSGVTQTPKHLITATGQRVTLRCSPRSGDLSVYWYQQSLDQGLQFLIQYYNGEERAKGNILERFSAQQFPDLHSELNLSSLELGDSALYFCASSVATGGKETQYFGPGTRLLVL.

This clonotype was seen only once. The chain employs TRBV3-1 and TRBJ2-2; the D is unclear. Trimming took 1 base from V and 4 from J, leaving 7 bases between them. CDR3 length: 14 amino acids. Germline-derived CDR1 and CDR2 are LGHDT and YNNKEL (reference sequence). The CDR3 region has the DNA TGTGCCAGCAGCCAAGCCTGGCCCACCGGGGAGCTGTTTTTT. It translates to CASSQAWPTGELFF.

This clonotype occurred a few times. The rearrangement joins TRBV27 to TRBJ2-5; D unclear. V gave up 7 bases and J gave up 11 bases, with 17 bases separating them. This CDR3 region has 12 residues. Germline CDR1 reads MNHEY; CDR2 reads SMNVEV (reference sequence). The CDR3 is CASKGPRGVQYF. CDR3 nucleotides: TGTGCCAGCAAAGGGCCCCGTGGGGTGCAGTACTTC.